This T cell receptor beta chain is from a study of patients and donors after allogeneic stem cell transplantation. V was clipped by 3 bases and J by 6 bases, with 15 bases between them. The CDR3 is made up of 15 amino acids. From germline, CDR1 is SGHAT and CDR2 FQDESV (reference sequence). This clonotype was found many times. TCRdb passed the RT-PCR reads through MiXCR, listing each CDR3 protein once. The sample yields approximately 20,000 distinct CDR3 sequences, about 5% seen once. The sequence was obtained from a human donor who was either an allogeneic HSCT recipient or a stem cell or donor lymphocyte infusion donor (not recorded which). It is not recorded whose cells these are; they may come from a transplant donor. The sequencing input was blood, either unsorted or a sorted T cell fraction (not recorded which). The genes are TRBV11-1 and TRBJ2-1, with D perhaps matching TRBD2 (6 bases). The CDR3 DNA is TGTGCCAGCAGCTTTTGGCGCGGGGAAGGCAATGAGCAGTTCTTC. This codes for CASSFWRGEGNEQFF.